This T cell receptor (beta chain) was sequenced during a study of OX40 agonist ivuxolimab in advanced cancers. As for the study more broadly: Ivuxolimab, which targeted the costimulatory receptor OX40 (CD134), was an agonistic, fully human IgG2 monoclonal antibody. Prior anti-PD-1, anti-PD-L1 or anti-CTLA-4 therapy was permitted, and checkpoint inhibitors had been received by under 50% of dose-escalation patients. Partial responses occurred in three dose-escalation patients: two with cutaneous melanoma and one with hepatocellular carcinoma. Among the approximately 50 dose-escalation patients, some 20 had hepatocellular carcinoma, approximately 15 melanoma, 9 renal cell carcinoma and 9 head and neck cancer. In the dose-escalation cohort, 82.7% of patients were male, and the mean age was around 60 years, with a range of roughly 20 to 80. The paper describes the monotherapy dose-escalation part (N of about 52 patients) of the phase I trial of ivuxolimab. Intravenous ivuxolimab was administered to patients every 2 weeks at six dose levels: 0.01, 0.1, 0.3, 1.5, 3 and 10 mg/kg. Peripheral TCRbeta sequencing aimed to test whether ivuxolimab altered TCR sequence diversity and caused clonal T-cell expansion. Findings and caveats that apply to the study as a whole: On average, CD8+ T cells showed more expanded clones than CD4+ T cells after ivuxolimab. At doses of 0.1 to 3.0 mg/kg, clonal expansion of both CD4+ and CD8+ T cells in blood was seen between baseline and week 6. In the 0.1-3.0 mg/kg groups, partial responders were among the patients with the lowest normalized peripheral clonal expansion, particularly in CD8+ T cells. Which antigens the clonally expanded peripheral T cells were specific for was not determined. Low levels of normalized T-cell clonal expansion were also seen in some patients who did not respond.

The CDR3 runs 13 residues from the cysteine to the phenylalanine. Only the CDR3 DNA is retained, 39 bases long and in frame from the first base. CDR1 and CDR2 are read off the germline V gene (reference sequence) as LNHDA and SQIVND. The V end loses 5 bases and the J end loses 8 bases, and a stretch of 12 bases separates them. The trial excluded patients who had a history of autoimmune disease or were on systemic immunosuppression. Peripheral blood for TCR sequencing was collected from all dose cohorts at baseline, on cycle 4 day 1, and on cycle 7 day 1. The samples were drawn from a first-in-human, open-label, multicenter phase I dose-escalation trial of ivuxolimab. Adults with locally advanced or metastatic head and neck squamous cell, hepatocellular, melanoma or renal cell carcinoma were enrolled in the trial. Before TCR sequencing, CD4+ and CD8+ T cells were separately sorted from peripheral blood.

Genomic DNA was extracted from sorted cells for sequencing of the TCRbeta CDR3 region. The immunoSEQ Assay was used for sequencing of TCRbeta CDR3 regions. The immuneACCESS repertoire file appears here via TCRdb, limited to in-frame rearrangements. These files lack a portion of the clones; in checked studies, under half of the deficit traces to unresolved V genes, and the cause of the others is not known. The sample includes under 60,000 clones, with around 94% observed a single time. The ten largest clones capture 10% to 15% of the sample. As regards this clone: There is no known antigen for this receptor. Qualities for individual bases were not recorded, and no much larger clone is one base off.

This specimen was CD4+ or CD8+ T cells sorted from blood, taken in a trial of the OX40 agonist ivuxolimab. The receptor was isolated from an adult with an advanced solid tumor such as melanoma, head and neck, liver or kidney cancer. The receptor chain draws on TRBV19 and TRBJ1-4; a tentative D match to TRBD1 spans 6 bases. The DNA reads as follows: TGTGCCAGTAGTTTTCGGGGACAAGAAAAACTGTTTTTT. The translation is CASSFRGQEKLFF.